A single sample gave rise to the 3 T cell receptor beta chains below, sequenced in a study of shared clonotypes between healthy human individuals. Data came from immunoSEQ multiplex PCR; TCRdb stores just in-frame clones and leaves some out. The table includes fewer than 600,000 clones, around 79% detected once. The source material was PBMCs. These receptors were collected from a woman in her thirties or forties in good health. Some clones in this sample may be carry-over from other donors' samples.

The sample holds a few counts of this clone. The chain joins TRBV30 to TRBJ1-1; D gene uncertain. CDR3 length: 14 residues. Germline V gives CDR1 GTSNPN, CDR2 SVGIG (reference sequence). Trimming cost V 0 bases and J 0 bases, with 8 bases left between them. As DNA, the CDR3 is TGTGCCTGGAGTGTAATGGGTATGAACACTGAAGCTTTCTTT. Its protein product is CAWSVMGMNTEAFF. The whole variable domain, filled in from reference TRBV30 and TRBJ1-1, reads SQTIHQWPATLVQPVGSPLSLECTVEGTSNPNLYWYRQAAGRGLQLLFYSVGIGQISSEVPQNLSASRPQDRQFILSSKKLLLSDSGFYLCAWSVMGMNTEAFFGQGTRLTVV.

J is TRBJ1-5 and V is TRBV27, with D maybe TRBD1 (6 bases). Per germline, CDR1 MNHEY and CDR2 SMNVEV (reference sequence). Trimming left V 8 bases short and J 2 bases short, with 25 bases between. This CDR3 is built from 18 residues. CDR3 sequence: CASSGWEGGTIGNQPQHF. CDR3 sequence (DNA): TGTGCCAGCTCAGGGTGGGAAGGGGGGACCATAGGCAATCAGCCCCAGCATTTT.

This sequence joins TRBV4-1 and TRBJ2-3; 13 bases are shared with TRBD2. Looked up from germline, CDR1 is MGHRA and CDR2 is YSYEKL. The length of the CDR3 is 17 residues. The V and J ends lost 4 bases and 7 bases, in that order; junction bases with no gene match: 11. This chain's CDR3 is CASSPRLAGGSGNTQYF. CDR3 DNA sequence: TGCGCCAGCAGCCCCCGACTAGCGGGAGGATCTGGGAATACGCAGTATTTT.